This T cell receptor (beta chain) originates from a study of CD8+ T cells in alopecia areata. Overall study context: Twice a day, 5 to 10 mg of oral tofacitinib was administered to treated patients. Findings and limits, study-wide: Treatment with tofacitinib significantly lowered scalp clonality and reduced expanded CD8+ clones among the top 100.

Treatment given: oral pan-JAK inhibitor, 5-10 mg twice daily. On this clone: Its antigen is undetermined.

Isolated RNA was reverse transcribed into cDNA used as the sequencing template. Clones were read by immunoSEQ multiplex PCR, and TCRdb kept only the in-frame ones, dropping some. The sample shows over 250,000 clones, 60% of them seen only once. This CDR3 spans 11 amino acids. Between the trimmed V and J ends, which lost 3 bases and 7 bases, there was a span of 8 bases. CDR1 is SQVTM, CDR2 ANQGSEA, per germline. Sequences were derived from CD4+ T cells sorted from blood, sampled at approximately week 51, from a patient treated with tofacitinib. The sequence came from a human donor with alopecia areata. The rearrangement uses TRBV29-1 and TRBJ2-3; D is possibly TRBD2 (6 bases). The chain's CDR3 is CSVDGGNTQYF. CDR3 nucleotide sequence: TGCAGCGTTGATGGCGGGAATACGCAGTATTTT.